One and the same sample provided the 11 T cell receptor beta chains below, sequenced in a study of chemoradiotherapy in HPV16-positive cancers. This table comes from immunoSEQ multiplex PCR, and its TCRdb copy is limited to in-frame clones, with some not included. The sample shows under 700 clones, just under 80% of them seen only once. The sample was tumor tissue, taken from a patient who underwent chemoradiotherapy. The receptors were gathered from a human donor with HPV-associated anogenital cancer.

This rearrangement joins TRBV19 to TRBJ1-4, with a possible D match to TRBD1 (5 bases). The CDR3 extends over 15 amino acids. V lost 6 bases, J lost 8 bases, and 19 bases lay in between. Germline values: CDR1 LNHDA, CDR2 SQIVND (reference sequence). Here the CDR3 reads CASSERGGDNEKLFF. CDR3 DNA sequence: TGTGCCAGTAGCGAGAGGGGTGGAGATAACGAAAAACTGTTTTTT.

This clone was detected a few times. This chain uses TRBV5-1 with TRBJ1-1; no clear D gene. CDR1 and CDR2 (germline): SGHRS, YFSETQ. The CDR3 is made up of 13 amino acids. V lost 6 bases and J lost 0, with 9 bases in between. This CDR3 reads CASKVGVNTEAFF. In nucleotides, the CDR3 is TGCGCCAGCAAGGTAGGAGTGAACACTGAAGCTTTCTTT.

The V and J genes are TRBV19 and TRBJ2-7; the D gene is possibly TRBD1 (5 bases). Trimming cost V 8 bases and J 6 bases, with 11 bases left between them. Germline lookup yields CDR1 LNHDA and CDR2 SQIVND (reference sequence). CDR3 size: 11 residues. This chain's CDR3 is CASGAGREQYF. Here the CDR3 DNA reads TGTGCCAGTGGGGCAGGGCGCGAGCAGTACTTC.

The chain has TRBV28 and TRBJ1-6, with 8 bases aligning to TRBD1. The germline V gene has CDR1 MDHEN and CDR2 SYDVKM. This CDR3 is 14 amino acids long. V dropped 5 bases and J dropped 10; count of bases not matched to a gene: 7. The CDR3 DNA follows: TGTGCCAGCAGTACCCCGACAGGGGTATCACCCCTCCACTTT. Translation: CASSTPTGVSPLHF.

The V gene is TRBV11-1, the J gene TRBJ2-5; the match to TRBD1 covers 7 bases. The CDR3 spans 14 residues. Unmatched junction bases numbered 5, after V lost 4 bases and J lost 3 bases. Germline loops: CDR1 SGHAT, CDR2 FQDESV (reference sequence). The CDR3 reads CASSSLGGEETQYF. CDR3 bases: TGTGCCAGCAGCTCTCTAGGGGGCGAAGAGACCCAGTACTTC.

The chain carries TRBV5-4 and TRBJ2-7, with D maybe TRBD2 (6 bases). Germline values: CDR1 SGHNT, CDR2 YYREEE (reference sequence). V lost 1 base and J lost 5, with 10 bases in between. The CDR3 runs 13 residues. The CDR3 sequence is CASSLMGGHEQYF. The CDR3, as DNA: TGTGCCAGCAGCTTGATGGGAGGCCACGAGCAGTACTTC.

This chain uses TRBV27 with TRBJ1-6, with 10 nucleotides matching TRBD1. The CDR3 spans 13 residues. The V and J ends lost 9 bases and 10 bases, in that order; junction bases with no gene match: 6. Per the germline V gene, CDR1 is MNHEY and CDR2 is SMNVEV (reference sequence). CDR3 residues: CASRQGAGSPLHF. The CDR3 DNA reads TGTGCCAGTAGACAGGGGGCTGGATCACCCCTCCACTTT.

The gene calls are TRBV29-1 and TRBJ2-2; D is unresolved. Looked up from germline, CDR1 is SQVTM and CDR2 is ANQGSEA. Deletions cut 5 bases from V and 2 bases from J, with 6 bases between. The CDR3 consists of 12 residues. The CDR3 protein is CSVWANTGELFF. CDR3 bases: TGCAGCGTTTGGGCCAACACCGGGGAGCTGTTTTTT.

This chain joins TRBV27 and TRBJ2-1; TRBD2 is a possible D gene (5 bases). Trimming cost V 4 bases and J 4 bases, with 14 bases left between them. This CDR3 region has 15 residues. Germline V CDR1 and CDR2: MNHEY, SMNVEV (reference sequence). CDR3 in DNA: TGTGCCAGCAGTTACGAAGCGGAAACTTACAATGAGCAGTTCTTC. Protein product: CASSYEAETYNEQFF.

The chain links TRBV9 to TRBJ1-1; D remains ambiguous. The V and J ends lost 6 bases and 1 base respectively, with 7 bases between them. CDR1 SGDLS and CDR2 YYNGEE come from the germline V gene. The CDR3 covers 12 residues. CDR3 sequence reads: CASIGENTEAFF. The CDR3 DNA reads as TGTGCCAGCATAGGAGAGAACACTGAAGCTTTCTTT.

This clone showed up just a few times. This chain connects TRBV7-9 to TRBJ2-3; 15 bases line up with TRBD2. This CDR3 spans 17 amino acids. CDR1 SEHNR and CDR2 FQNEAQ come from the germline V gene (reference sequence). The ends lost 5 bases at V and 1 base at J; junction bases unmatched: 4. CDR3 in amino acids: CASSARTSGRGTDTQYF. The CDR3 coding sequence is TGTGCCAGCAGCGCCCGGACTAGCGGGAGGGGCACAGATACGCAGTATTTT.